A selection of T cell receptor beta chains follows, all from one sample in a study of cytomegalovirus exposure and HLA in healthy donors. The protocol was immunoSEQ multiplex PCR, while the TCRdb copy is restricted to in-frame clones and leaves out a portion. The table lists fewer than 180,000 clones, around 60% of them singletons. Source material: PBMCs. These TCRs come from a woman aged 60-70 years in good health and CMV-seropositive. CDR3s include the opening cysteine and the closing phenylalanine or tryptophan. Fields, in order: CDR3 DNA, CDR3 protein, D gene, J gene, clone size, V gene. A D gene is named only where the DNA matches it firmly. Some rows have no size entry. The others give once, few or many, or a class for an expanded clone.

cdr3_nt: TGTGCCAGCAGCTTATCGACAGCCGGGCAGCCCCAGCATTTT; cdr3_aa: CASSLSTAGQPQHF; d_call: .; j_call: TRBJ1-5; clone_size: .; v_call: TRBV7-9
cdr3_nt: TGTGCCAGCAGTTTGTCGGCGGCGGGAGACTACGAGCAGTACTTC; cdr3_aa: CASSLSAAGDYEQYF; d_call: TRBD2; j_call: TRBJ2-7; clone_size: .; v_call: TRBV28
cdr3_nt: TGTGCCAGCAGTGAAGGGGTTCCTTGGGGGGTTTCCTCGTCCTACGAGCAGTACTTC; cdr3_aa: CASSEGVPWGVSSSYEQYF; d_call: .; j_call: TRBJ2-7; clone_size: few; v_call: TRBV2
cdr3_nt: TGCAGCGTCATCACAGTCGGAAACCAAGAGACCCAGTACTTC; cdr3_aa: CSVITVGNQETQYF; d_call: .; j_call: TRBJ2-5; clone_size: .; v_call: TRBV29-1
cdr3_nt: TGTGCCAGCAGCTCCGCTCGAGAGTACCAAGAGACCCAGTACTTC; cdr3_aa: CASSSAREYQETQYF; d_call: .; j_call: TRBJ2-5; clone_size: .; v_call: TRBV5-6
cdr3_nt: TGTGCCAGCTCACCTGGGACTCCGCGAGGGACCCAGTACTTC; cdr3_aa: CASSPGTPRGTQYF; d_call: .; j_call: TRBJ2-5; clone_size: .; v_call: TRBV18
cdr3_nt: TGTGCCAGCAGTGCACAGGAGAGCTCCTACGAGCAGTACTTC; cdr3_aa: CASSAQESSYEQYF; d_call: .; j_call: TRBJ2-7; clone_size: .; v_call: TRBV6-1
cdr3_nt: TGTGCCAGCAGCCAGGGACTCCAGCAGTTCTTC; cdr3_aa: CASSQGLQQFF; d_call: .; j_call: TRBJ2-1; clone_size: once; v_call: TRBV5-6
cdr3_nt: TGCGCCAGCAGCCAACACCTAGCCGACTACGAGCAGTACTTC; cdr3_aa: CASSQHLADYEQYF; d_call: .; j_call: TRBJ2-7; clone_size: .; v_call: TRBV4-1
cdr3_nt: TGTGCCAGCAGTGCGAACGGACTAGGGGATGAGCAGTTCTTC; cdr3_aa: CASSANGLGDEQFF; d_call: TRBD2; j_call: TRBJ2-1; clone_size: few; v_call: TRBV6-4
cdr3_nt: TGTGCCAGCAGCCCTAGCAGTTACGAGCAGTACTTC; cdr3_aa: CASSPSSYEQYF; d_call: .; j_call: TRBJ2-7; clone_size: .; v_call: TRBV5-5
cdr3_nt: TGTGCCAGTAGCTCGGGAGGGCCCTCCTACGAGCAGTACTTC; cdr3_aa: CASSSGGPSYEQYF; d_call: TRBD2; j_call: TRBJ2-7; clone_size: .; v_call: TRBV19
cdr3_nt: TGTGCCAGCTCGGTATCCACAGATACGCAGTATTTT; cdr3_aa: CASSVSTDTQYF; d_call: .; j_call: TRBJ2-3; clone_size: .; v_call: TRBV7-2
cdr3_nt: TGTGCCAGCAGTGATCAGGTCGGCACTGAAGCTTTCTTT; cdr3_aa: CASSDQVGTEAFF; d_call: .; j_call: TRBJ1-1; clone_size: .; v_call: TRBV6-4